Below are 5 T cell receptor beta chains sequenced from a single sample in a study of shared clonotypes between healthy human individuals (dated by TCRdb to the early 2020s). The library was prepared using the immunoSEQ multiplex PCR assay. As stored in TCRdb, this immuneACCESS dataset retains in-frame rearrangements with V and J assigned. A fraction of the clones does not appear; measured against another copy, unresolved V genes explain less than half of the discrepancy, and the remainder lacks a known reason. The sample includes about half a million clones, with roughly 80% observed a single time. The ten largest account for 12% of the sample. Sequencing was carried out using PBMCs. The receptors here all came from a woman in her thirties or forties in good health. Some clones in this sample may be carry-over from other donors' samples.

About this clone itself: Given a far larger clone just one base away, this is likely a sequencing read error. This rearrangement joins TRBV5-1 to TRBJ2-7; perhaps TRBD2 as D (5 bases). The germline gives CDR1 SGHRS, CDR2 YFSETQ. The CDR3 has 16 amino acids. Trimming removed 4 bases at V and 6 bases at J, with 23 bases between. The CDR3 region is CASSRVGPSRTVEQYF. DNA for the CDR3: TGCGCCAGCAGCCGGGTAGGTCCTAGCAGGACTGTCGAGCAGTACTTC.

The rearrangement links TRBV19 to TRBJ2-2; 12 nucleotides match TRBD1. V shed 5 bases and J 1 base; nucleotides not matched to a gene: 8. The length of the CDR3 is 18 residues. Germline V lookup: CDR1 LNHDA, CDR2 SQIVND (reference sequence). CDR3 in DNA: TGTGCCAGTAGTGGACGGGACAGGGGGCGTGGGAACACCGGGGAGCTGTTTTTT. It codes for CASSGRDRGRGNTGELFF.

The DNA of the CDR3 is TGTGCCACCAGCAGTTATAGCGGGAGAACTGAGCAGTTCTTC. This gives the protein CATSSYSGRTEQFF. This chain links TRBV15 with TRBJ2-1; 9 nucleotides line up with TRBD2. The length of the CDR3 is 14 residues. The trim removed 3 bases at V and 9 bases at J, leaving 6 bases unmatched. Germline CDR1 reads LNHNV; CDR2 reads YYDKDF (reference sequence).

The gene calls are TRBV11-2 and TRBJ2-1; TRBD2 aligns across 12 bases. The V gene end was trimmed by 4 bases and the J gene end by 4 bases; junction bases not matched to a gene: 5. Germline V gene lookup returns CDR1 SGHAT and CDR2 FQNNGV. This CDR3 has 16 residues. The CDR3 nucleotides are TGTGCCAGCAGCTGGTCTAGCGGGGGGGTTTACAATGAGCAGTTCTTC. Protein product: CASSWSSGGVYNEQFF.

V gene TRBV5-8 combines with J gene TRBJ2-7; D might be TRBD1 (5 bases). This CDR3 is 15 amino acids long. Germline assignment: CDR1 SGHTS and CDR2 YDEGEE. Trimming shortened V by 4 bases and J by 3 bases, and 17 bases separated the two germline ends. CDR3 in amino acids: CASSAHPQGIYEQYF. For the CDR3, the DNA is TGTGCCAGCAGCGCCCACCCGCAGGGAATCTACGAGCAGTACTTC.